What follows are 12 T cell receptor beta chains derived from one specimen sequenced in a study of T cell clonality in common variable immunodeficiency. Antigens of these TCRs are unknown. Broader study findings: Common variable immunodeficiency TCR beta sequences reportedly had fewer deletions and N-nucleotide insertions.

Profiling relied on immunoSEQ multiplex PCR, and the TCRdb table lists in-frame clones only, not all of them. Singletons are absent from the sample, which has fewer than 30,000 clones. Sample: peripheral blood mononuclear cells. Receptors originate from a human donor with common variable immunodeficiency.

This clone was counted many times. The read halts 3 residues ahead of the CDR3 end, with the missing end drawn from the germline J gene. Distinct nucleotide sequences in the sample also encode this CDR3. The chain carries TRBV20-1 and TRBJ2-1; D is uncertain. Germline CDR1 DFQATT, CDR2 SNEGSKA (reference sequence). The CDR3 extends over 12 amino acids. Between the trimmed V and J ends, which lost 2 bases and 2 bases, there was a span of 4 bases. The CDR3 DNA, read in part, is TGCAGTGCTAGACAAACCTACAATGAG. It encodes CSARQTYNE. In full, the CDR3 is CSARQTYNEQFF.

This clone was counted ten times or more. The CDR3 end lies 3 residues beyond the end of the read and is filled in from the germline J gene. This chain connects TRBV10-3 to TRBJ2-4, with D perhaps matching TRBD2 (6 bases). Germline CDR1 is ENHRY and CDR2 is SYGVKD. V dropped 0 bases and J dropped 6 bases, with 12 bases sitting between them. The CDR3 covers 15 residues. The CDR3 here is CAISESASVGNIQYF. CDR3 DNA, as far as it was read: TGTGCCATCAGTGAGTCAGCTAGCGTGGGAAACATT.

This clone was observed many times. With the read ending 3 residues before the CDR3 end, the germline J gene is used to fill in that end. The chain employs TRBV20-1 and TRBJ1-5; TRBD1 aligns across 11 bases. The trim removed 6 bases at V and 7 bases at J, leaving 8 bases unmatched. CDR1 is DFQATT, CDR2 SNEGSKA, per germline (reference sequence). This CDR3 has 14 amino acids. The covered CDR3 bases are TGCAGTGCCCGAACCGGGACAGGGGGACAGCCC. This translates into CSARTGTGGQP. The full-length CDR3 reads as CSARTGTGGQPQHF.

This clone has just a few counts. Read sequence stops 3 residues before the CDR3 end, and the germline J gene provides the missing end. The chain recombines TRBV6-1 with TRBJ1-5; 7 bases agree with TRBD1. Looked up from germline, CDR1 is MNHNS and CDR2 is SASEGT. CDR3 length: 16 amino acids. V dropped 2 bases and J dropped 4; count of bases not matched to a gene: 8. CDR3 loop: CASSESPAGGNQPQHF. The sequenced part of the CDR3 DNA is TGTGCCAGCAGTGAATCCCCGGCAGGGGGAAATCAGCCC.

The table lists this clone with many counts. The read ends 3 residues early relative to the CDR3; the germline J gene fills the gap. The chain recombines TRBV27 with TRBJ1-6, with D possibly matching TRBD1 (5 bases). CDR3 length equals 14 residues. Germline lookup yields CDR1 MNHEY and CDR2 SMNVEV (reference sequence). V was shortened by 3 bases and J by 10 bases, with 13 bases between the two germline ends. The sequenced part of the CDR3 DNA is TGTGCCAGCAGTTTGGGGCGCGGGGTCTCACCC. It specifies CASSLGRGVSP. From start to end, the CDR3 is CASSLGRGVSPLHF.

A remark on this clone: The CDR3 end is not reached by the read, which stops 3 residues before it; the germline J gene fills it in. The genes are TRBV7-2 and TRBJ2-3; the D gene could be TRBD1 or TRBD2 (5 bases each). The ends were cut back, 2 bases at V and 4 bases at J, with 13 bases in the middle. CDR3 size: 15 residues. Germline values: CDR1 SGHTA, CDR2 FQGNSA. The CDR3 here is CASSLRWQGADTQYF. The DNA read from the CDR3 is TGTGCCAGCAGCTTACGATGGCAGGGAGCAGATACG.

Comments on this clone: The read falls 3 residues short of the CDR3 end, and the missing part is taken from the germline J gene. The chain links TRBV5-1 to TRBJ1-6, with 8 bases matching TRBD1. The V gene's germline CDR1 is SGHRS and CDR2 YFSETQ. The CDR3 runs 15 residues. V lost 1 base to trimming and J lost 10 bases; unmatched junction nucleotides: 7. The CDR3 region is CASSLYDRGGSPLHF. The CDR3 bases that were read are TGCGCCAGCAGCTTGTACGACAGGGGTGGGTCACCC.

This clone was seen many times. The read falls 3 residues short of the CDR3 end, and the missing part is taken from the germline J gene. This chain joins TRBV30 and TRBJ1-1; TRBD1 matches 8 bases. CDR1 GTSNPN and CDR2 SVGIG come from the germline V gene (reference sequence). The CDR3 is 11 amino acids. The sequenced CDR3 bases are TGTGCCTGGAGGGCAGGGGGCCGA. This encodes CAWRAGGR. The full-length CDR3 reads as CAWRAGGRAFF.

This clone has just a few counts. The CDR3 end lies 3 residues beyond the end of the read and is filled in from the germline J gene. This chain links TRBV5-1 with TRBJ2-1; TRBD2 aligns across 9 bases. The CDR3 is 17 residues long. Germline V gene sequence: CDR1 SGHRS, CDR2 YFSETQ. Germline trimming cut 0 bases from V and 0 bases from J; bases unmatched to any gene: 4. CDR3 sequence reads: CASSLAGSGSSYNEQFF. The sequenced part of the CDR3 DNA is TGCGCCAGCAGCTTGGCTGGTAGCGGGAGCTCCTACAATGAG. The entire variable domain, with the rest obtained from reference TRBV5-1 and TRBJ2-1, is as follows: KAGVTQTPRYLIKTRGQQVTLSCSPISGHRSVSWYQQTPGQGLQFLFEYFSETQRNKGNFPGRFSGRQFSNSRSEMNVSTLELGDSALYLCASSLAGSGSSYNEQFFGPGTRLTVL.

The sample holds many counts of this clone. The read ends 3 residues shy of where the CDR3 ends; the end is completed using the germline J gene. This rearrangement joins TRBV7-6 to TRBJ1-1, with D unclear. This CDR3 has 15 residues. Trimming stripped 1 base from V and 3 bases from J, with 12 bases between. The germline CDR1 and CDR2 sequences are SGHVS and FNYEAQ. The sequenced CDR3 bases are TGTGCCAGCAGCTTAGAAACGGGTTCGTACACTGAA. This gives the protein CASSLETGSYTE. The full CDR3 protein reads CASSLETGSYTEAFF.

In its sample, this clone was seen many times. Read data end 3 residues before the CDR3 end; the end is taken from the germline J gene. V gene TRBV20-1 combines with J gene TRBJ2-7; 10 bases map to TRBD1. In germline, CDR1 is DFQATT, CDR2 SNEGSKA (reference sequence). The CDR3 is 13 residues long. The ends lost 7 bases at V and 2 bases at J; junction bases unmatched: 5. The CDR3 loop reads CSGTGTGAYEQYF. The CDR3 DNA, read in part, is TGCAGTGGTACCGGGACAGGGGCCTACGAG.

This clone was recorded at least ten times. The observed sequence ends 3 residues before the CDR3 terminus, with the missing tail filled in from the germline J gene. This rearrangement joins TRBV5-1 to TRBJ2-5; D is perhaps TRBD1 (6 bases). Germline CDR1 SGHRS, CDR2 YFSETQ. This CDR3 is built from 14 residues. Trimming cost V 6 bases and J 2 bases, with 14 bases left between them. CDR3 DNA, as far as it was read: TGCGCCAGCACCCTCGGACAGAAACAAGAGACC. It encodes CASTLGQKQET. The entire CDR3 protein is CASTLGQKQETQYF.